A single sample is the source of the 25 T cell receptor beta chains below, sequenced in a study of blood T cell repertoires in COVID-19. TCRdb's table, derived via immunoSEQ multiplex PCR, lists solely in-frame clones and lacks some. The data contain fewer than 350,000 clones, roughly 85% of them singletons. Input material: peripheral blood. The receptor set was obtained from a human donor in a cohort sampled during active COVID-19.

V and J are TRBV2 and TRBJ1-3, with 9 bases identical to TRBD1. Germline-derived CDR1 and CDR2 are SNHLY and FYNNEI. The ends lost 6 bases at V and 1 base at J; junction bases unmatched: 4. The CDR3 extends over 15 amino acids. In nucleotides, the CDR3 is TGTGCCAGCAGAGCCGGGACAGGGTCTGGAAACACCATATATTTT. It yields the protein CASRAGTGSGNTIYF.

As to this clone: Other nucleotide sequences from this sample produce the same CDR3. V usage is TRBV9 and J usage is TRBJ1-5; D may be TRBD1 (5 bases). Trimming removed 3 bases from V and 4 bases from J, with 8 bases in between. The germline V gene encodes CDR1 SGDLS and CDR2 YYNGEE. The CDR3 contains 13 residues. CDR3 DNA: TGTGCCAGCAGCGGTACAGGAAATCAGCCCCAGCATTTT. Its protein product is CASSGTGNQPQHF. Full variable domain (rest looked up from reference TRBV9 and TRBJ1-5): DSGVTQTPKHLITATGQRVTLRCSPRSGDLSVYWYQQSLDQGLQFLIQYYNGEERAKGNILERFSAQQFPDLHSELNLSSLELGDSALYFCASSGTGNQPQHFGDGTRLSIL.

The chain couples TRBV14 to TRBJ1-2; D may be TRBD1 (5 bases). Germline CDR1 and CDR2: SGHDN and FVKESK. The CDR3 is 14 amino acids. V was pared by 4 bases and J by 4 bases, with 13 bases between. CDR3 region: CASSPRDFTYGYTF. The CDR3 region has the DNA TGTGCCAGCAGCCCCCGGGACTTTACCTATGGCTACACCTTC.

This chain uses TRBV5-6 with TRBJ2-7, with 8 positions matching TRBD2. With 0 bases clipped from V and 6 bases from J, the junction kept 11 bases outside the gene matches. The CDR3 is 16 residues long. Germline assignment: CDR1 SGHDT and CDR2 YYEEEE. CDR3 sequence: CASSLGSGLAYTEQYF. CDR3 coding DNA: TGTGCCAGCAGCTTGGGGTCCGGACTAGCCTATACCGAGCAGTACTTC.

V is TRBV3-1 (or the pseudogene TRBV3-2) and J is TRBJ1-2; D is undetermined. The CDR3 runs to 14 residues. The germline gives CDR1 LGHDT, CDR2 YNNKEL (reference sequence). The V and J ends lost 4 bases and 3 bases respectively, with 12 bases between them. The DNA of the CDR3 is TGTGCCAGCAGCCTCCGAAACCCGGACTATGGCTACACCTTC. It yields the protein CASSLRNPDYGYTF.

The V call is TRBV7-9, the J call TRBJ1-4; D is ambiguous. Germline-derived CDR1 and CDR2 are SEHNR and FQNEAQ (reference sequence). The length of the CDR3 is 12 residues. Trimming stripped 10 bases from V and 5 bases from J, with 11 bases between. The CDR3 region has the DNA TGTGCCACCAGACGGAGAAATGAAAAACTGTTTTTT. This encodes CATRRRNEKLFF.

The rearrangement links TRBV15 to TRBJ2-7; 10 bases map to TRBD2. Germline assignment: CDR1 LNHNV and CDR2 YYDKDF (reference sequence). The CDR3 runs 16 residues. V lost 1 base to trimming and J lost 7 bases; unmatched junction nucleotides: 10. CDR3 nucleotide sequence: TGTGCCACCAGCAGAGCACCTAGCGGGGGTATGAAGGAGCAGTACTTC. Translated, it gives CATSRAPSGGMKEQYF.

The rearrangement links TRBV4-1 to TRBJ1-2; D is unresolved. Trimming took 1 base from V and 2 from J, leaving 8 bases between them. CDR1 and CDR2 from the germline V gene are MGHRA and YSYEKL. This CDR3 is built from 14 residues. CDR3: CASSQVTRNYGYTF. Written as DNA, the CDR3 is TGCGCCAGCAGCCAAGTTACCAGAAACTATGGCTACACCTTC.

This chain connects TRBV25-1 to TRBJ2-1; D gene unclear. Per germline, CDR1 MGHDK and CDR2 SYGVNS. The CDR3 extends over 13 amino acids. V was trimmed by 7 bases and J by 9 bases, leaving 16 bases between them. The CDR3 bases are TGTGCCAGCACCTCCGACTTGAGGATTGAGCAGTTCTTC. Encoded protein: CASTSDLRIEQFF.

This clone was counted once. The chain couples TRBV3-1 (or the pseudogene TRBV3-2) to TRBJ2-3, with 8 bases that match TRBD2. V shed 4 bases and J 1 base; nucleotides not matched to a gene: 10. In germline, CDR1 is LGHDT, CDR2 YNNKEL (reference sequence). The CDR3 sequence is 17 residues long. The CDR3 loop is CASSRVGVRGGTDTQYF. In DNA form, the CDR3 reads TGTGCCAGCAGCCGAGTCGGTGTGCGGGGGGGCACAGATACGCAGTATTTT.

The rearrangement links TRBV11-3 to TRBJ2-7, with D possibly matching TRBD2 (7 bases). V was shortened by 11 bases and J by 0 bases, with 14 bases between the two germline ends. CDR3 size: 13 residues. Germline loops: CDR1 SGHNT, CDR2 YENEEA. The CDR3 here is CAAGRGSSYEQYF. The CDR3 region has the DNA TGTGCCGCTGGGAGGGGGAGCTCCTACGAGCAGTACTTC.

This rearrangement joins TRBV18 to TRBJ2-7; perhaps TRBD2 as D (6 bases). Germline lookup yields CDR1 KGHSH and CDR2 LQKENI. Between the trimmed V and J ends, which lost 6 bases and 0 bases, there was a span of 12 bases. CDR3 size: 14 residues. The CDR3 DNA reads TGTGCCAGCTCTCGGGAGCGACACTCCTACGAGCAGTACTTC. Its protein product is CASSRERHSYEQYF.

This clone came up a few times. The rearrangement joins TRBV7-9 to TRBJ2-1, with 8 positions matching TRBD1. CDR3 length: 15 amino acids. Germline-derived CDR1 and CDR2 are SEHNR and FQNEAQ (reference sequence). J was trimmed by 4 bases and V by 2 bases; bases with no gene match: 4. CDR3 region: CASSLPGGPYNEQFF. The CDR3 coding sequence is TGTGCCAGCAGCTTACCAGGGGGCCCTTACAATGAGCAGTTCTTC.

As DNA, the CDR3 is TGTGCCAGCAGCTTTTATACAACCTCCGAGCAGTACTTC. It codes for CASSFYTTSEQYF. The chain couples TRBV7-9 to TRBJ2-7; no definite D call. The CDR3 has 13 residues. The germline gives CDR1 SEHNR, CDR2 FQNEAQ (reference sequence). The V end lost 3 bases, the J end lost 6 bases, and 12 bases lay between the germline ends. Looking up the rest from reference TRBV7-9 and TRBJ2-7 gives the full variable domain: DTGVSQNPRHKITKRGQNVTFRCDPISEHNRLYWYRQTLGQGPEFLTYFQNEAQLEKSRLLSDRFSAERPKGSFSTLEIQRTEQGDSAMYLCASSFYTTSEQYFGPGTRLTVT.

The rearrangement joins TRBV5-8 to TRBJ1-4, with D tentatively TRBD1 (5 bases). Germline CDR1 and CDR2: SGHTS and YDEGEE. The CDR3 consists of 14 residues. V was shortened by 2 bases and J by 8 bases, with 13 bases between the two germline ends. The CDR3 DNA reads TGTGCCAGCAGCTTACAGGCAAGACAGGAAAAACTGTTTTTT. This sequence encodes CASSLQARQEKLFF.

V and J are TRBV24-1 and TRBJ1-2, with D possibly being TRBD1 (6 bases). The germline V gene encodes CDR1 KGHDR and CDR2 SFDVKD. CDR3 length: 13 amino acids. Trimming pared 0 bases from V and 5 bases from J, leaving 6 bases between. The CDR3 nucleotides are TGTGCCACCAGTGATTTGCAGGGGTATGGCTACACCTTC. Its protein product is CATSDLQGYGYTF.

The J gene is TRBJ1-2, the V gene TRBV12-5; TRBD1 agrees at 7 bases. The CDR3 is made up of 15 amino acids. Germline assignment: CDR1 LGHNT and CDR2 FRNRAP. The junction had 9 bases not matched to a gene; V was cut back by 1 base and J by 7 bases. The CDR3 sequence is CASGLATTGYGGYTF. The DNA for the CDR3 is TGTGCTAGTGGTTTGGCTACGACAGGGTATGGTGGCTACACCTTC.

J is TRBJ2-1 and V is TRBV20-1; 10 bases line up with TRBD2. Per germline, CDR1 DFQATT and CDR2 SNEGSKA (reference sequence). The V segment lost 3 bases and the J segment 4 bases; nucleotides outside the gene matches: 9. CDR3 length equals 16 residues. CDR3: CSASPQRGGRYNEQFF. The CDR3 DNA is TGCAGTGCTAGTCCCCAGCGGGGGGGCCGATACAATGAGCAGTTCTTC.

The chain links TRBV2 to TRBJ1-5; TRBD1 might be the D (5 bases). Trimming took off 4 bases at V and 7 bases at J, with 14 bases between the two ends. From germline, CDR1 is SNHLY and CDR2 FYNNEI. CDR3 length: 14 amino acids. CDR3 coding DNA: TGTGCCAGCAGTGTGGAGGGGAGCCGACAGCCCCAGCATTTT. Amino acid sequence: CASSVEGSRQPQHF.

The genes are TRBV19 and TRBJ1-5, with 8 bases lining up with TRBD1. Germline CDR1 LNHDA, CDR2 SQIVND (reference sequence). V gave up 4 bases and J gave up 8 bases; unmatched junction bases: 13. This CDR3 spans 16 amino acids. The CDR3, as DNA: TGTGCCAGTAGTACCCCCCAGACAGGGGAGGGCAAGCCCCAGCATTTT. It translates to CASSTPQTGEGKPQHF.

The rearrangement links TRBV20-1 to TRBJ1-3, with a tentative D call TRBD1 (6 bases). This CDR3 has 14 residues. V was shortened by 3 bases and J by 4 bases, with 13 bases between the two germline ends. Germline CDR1 is DFQATT and CDR2 is SNEGSKA (reference sequence). CDR3 sequence (DNA): TGCAGTGCTAGTCGAACAGGGCAGGGAAACACCATATATTTT. This gives the protein CSASRTGQGNTIYF.

The V gene is TRBV5-1, the J gene TRBJ2-1; 9 bases align to TRBD2. The length of the CDR3 is 15 residues. J was trimmed by 9 bases and V by 4 bases; bases with no gene match: 11. Germline CDR1 reads SGHRS; CDR2 reads YFSETQ. In DNA form, the CDR3 reads TGCGCCAGCAGCATATCAGCGGGGGGACTCACTGAGCAGTTCTTC. It specifies CASSISAGGLTEQFF.

The V call is TRBV7-9, the J call TRBJ2-7, with D unclear. Germline V gives CDR1 SEHNR, CDR2 FQNEAQ (reference sequence). This CDR3 is 14 amino acids long. V dropped 5 bases and J dropped 2 bases, with 13 bases sitting between them. The DNA of the CDR3 is TGTGCCAGCAGCACCCTAACGATAACCTACGAGCAGTACTTC. It specifies CASSTLTITYEQYF. Filled out from reference TRBV7-9 and TRBJ2-7, the complete variable domain reads DTGVSQNPRHKITKRGQNVTFRCDPISEHNRLYWYRQTLGQGPEFLTYFQNEAQLEKSRLLSDRFSAERPKGSFSTLEIQRTEQGDSAMYLCASSTLTITYEQYFGPGTRLTVT.

This clone was observed a few times. The chain is built from TRBV21-1 and TRBJ1-6; no DNA check was done on the table's D call, TRBD1. TRBV21-1 has pseudogene status. The CDR3 has 19 residues. The CDR3 sequence is CASSTGQGDFPDLNSPLHF. The DNA for the CDR3 is TGTGCCAGCAGCACCGGACAGGGTGACTTTCCTGACCTTAATTCACCCCTCCACTTT.

V gene TRBV19 combines with J gene TRBJ2-1, with a possible D match to TRBD2 (6 bases). The CDR3 has 16 amino acids. CDR1 is LNHDA and CDR2 is SQIVND in the germline V gene (reference sequence). V shed 3 bases and J shed 0 bases, with 12 bases lying between them. Written as DNA, the CDR3 is TGTGCCAGTAGTATTGGACGGGGAGGCTCCTACAATGAGCAGTTCTTC. Translation: CASSIGRGGSYNEQFF.